This entry lists 31 T cell receptor beta chains sequenced from one sample in a study of T cell responses to AZD1222 COVID-19 vaccine. Sequencing used immunoSEQ multiplex PCR; TCRdb keeps in-frame clones, though not all of them. The repertoire holds about 160,000 clones, about 90% seen once, with approximately 3.9% in the top ten. This specimen consisted of peripheral blood, obtained 28 days after the second AZD1222 dose. Every receptor here comes from an adult who received the AZD1222 COVID-19 vaccine.

The rearrangement joins TRBV19 to TRBJ1-2; D remains ambiguous. The germline V and J ends were trimmed by 8 bases and 6 bases, with 13 bases remaining between them. The V gene's germline CDR1 is LNHDA and CDR2 SQIVND (reference sequence). This CDR3 is 12 amino acids long. CDR3 sequence (DNA): TGTGCCAGTTCCGGACGGTGGAATGGCTACACCTTC. This gives the protein CASSGRWNGYTF.

This chain links TRBV6-1 with TRBJ2-7; TRBD2 aligns across 7 bases. Germline loops: CDR1 MNHNS, CDR2 SASEGT. This CDR3 comprises 15 residues. J was trimmed by 0 bases and V by 3 bases; bases with no gene match: 5. The CDR3 nucleotides are TGTGCCAGCAGTGAGAGCGGGACGGGCTCCTACGAGCAGTACTTC. Its protein product is CASSESGTGSYEQYF.

The CDR3 region is CASSRAPATNEKLFF. As DNA, the CDR3 is TGTGCCAGCAGCCGGGCGCCGGCAACTAATGAAAAACTGTTTTTT. The chain carries TRBV4-2 and TRBJ1-4; no reliable D call. The ends were cut back, 4 bases at V and 0 bases at J, with 9 bases in the middle. The CDR3 contains 15 residues. Germline CDR1 LGHNA, CDR2 YNFKEQ.

The chain is built from TRBV7-2 and TRBJ1-1, with TRBD1 matching over 9 bases. The V and J ends lost 0 bases and 0 bases, in that order; junction bases with no gene match: 2. This CDR3 is 16 amino acids long. CDR1 SGHTA and CDR2 FQGNSA come from the germline V gene. CDR3 loop: CASSLAGTGMNTEAFF. CDR3 sequence (DNA): TGTGCCAGCAGCTTAGCCGGGACAGGGATGAACACTGAAGCTTTCTTT. Supplemented by reference TRBV7-2 and TRBJ1-1, the full variable domain reads GAGVSQSPSNKVTEKGKDVELRCDPISGHTALYWYRQSLGQGLEFLIYFQGNSAPDKSGLPSDRFSAERTGGSVSTLTIQRTQQEDSAVYLCASSLAGTGMNTEAFFGQGTRLTVV.

This clone was detected only once. The chain recombines TRBV27 with TRBJ2-7; TRBD1 might be the D (7 bases). The CDR3 has 15 residues. The germline V gene has CDR1 MNHEY and CDR2 SMNVEV (reference sequence). The V end lost 2 bases, the J end lost 0 bases, and 11 bases lay between the germline ends. CDR3 residues: CASSLRQGLSYEQYF. In nucleotides, the CDR3 is TGTGCCAGCAGTTTAAGACAGGGACTCTCCTACGAGCAGTACTTC.

The V call is TRBV4-1, the J call TRBJ2-3; D may be TRBD2 (5 bases). The germline V gene encodes CDR1 MGHRA and CDR2 YSYEKL. The CDR3 has 16 amino acids. The V end was cut by 1 base, the J end by 2 bases, with 13 bases between. The DNA of the CDR3 is TGCGCCAGCAGCCAAGTGGGAGACCCAGCCACAGATACGCAGTATTTT. This sequence encodes CASSQVGDPATDTQYF.

This chain links TRBV5-1 with TRBJ1-1; 8 bases agree with TRBD1. The J segment lost 3 bases and the V segment lost 0 bases, leaving 13 bases of the junction unmatched. Germline values: CDR1 SGHRS, CDR2 YFSETQ. This CDR3 region has 18 residues. In DNA form, the CDR3 reads TGCGCCAGCAGCTTGGGGAGTTCGATTCCGGGACAGGACACTGAAGCTTTCTTT. This translates into CASSLGSSIPGQDTEAFF.

The chain couples TRBV6-5 to TRBJ2-3; the D gene is possibly TRBD2 (6 bases). The germline V and J ends were trimmed by 2 bases and 8 bases, with 14 bases remaining between them. The CDR3 consists of 14 residues. Per germline, CDR1 MNHEY and CDR2 SVGAGI. CDR3 in DNA: TGTGCCAGCAGTTACGTTTCCCGGGGGTCTACGCAGTATTTT. The encoded protein is CASSYVSRGSTQYF.

The chain carries TRBV7-9 and TRBJ1-2, with TRBD1 identical over 7 bases. V trimming: 5 bases; J trimming: 6 bases; junction bases outside the gene matches: 6. CDR1 and CDR2 from the germline V gene are SEHNR and FQNEAQ (reference sequence). The CDR3 runs 13 residues. CDR3 sequence: CASSPRQGDGYTF. The CDR3 coding sequence is TGTGCCAGCAGCCCGCGACAGGGCGATGGCTACACCTTC.

This clone has a single count. The gene calls are TRBV7-9 and TRBJ2-3, with 7 bases lining up with TRBD2. This CDR3 region has 17 residues. V shed 2 bases and J 2 bases; nucleotides not matched to a gene: 10. Germline V gives CDR1 SEHNR, CDR2 FQNEAQ (reference sequence). The CDR3 region has the DNA TGTGCCAGCAGCTTATGGGGGGAGGGCCCTCTCACAGATACGCAGTATTTT. It specifies CASSLWGEGPLTDTQYF. Filled out from reference TRBV7-9 and TRBJ2-3, the complete variable domain reads DTGVSQNPRHKITKRGQNVTFRCDPISEHNRLYWYRQTLGQGPEFLTYFQNEAQLEKSRLLSDRFSAERPKGSFSTLEIQRTEQGDSAMYLCASSLWGEGPLTDTQYFGPGTRLTVL.

CDR3 coding DNA: TGTGCCAGCAGTTCCCATAGCGGGGGGGCCACAGATACGCAGTATTTT. Its protein product is CASSSHSGGATDTQYF. J is TRBJ2-3 and V is TRBV7-9; 11 nucleotides match TRBD2. Germline V gene lookup returns CDR1 SEHNR and CDR2 FQNEAQ (reference sequence). The CDR3 length is 16 residues. V lost 6 bases and J lost 2; bases outside the gene matches: 7.

The rearrangement joins TRBV5-4 to TRBJ2-1, with 9 positions matching TRBD2. Germline CDR1 and CDR2: SGHNT and YYREEE (reference sequence). With V trimmed by 1 base and J by 6 bases, 2 bases remained unmatched. The CDR3 contains 14 residues. The CDR3 loop is CASSLSGRPNEQFF. In nucleotides, the CDR3 is TGTGCCAGCAGCTTGAGCGGGAGGCCCAATGAGCAGTTCTTC. Combining the CDR3 with reference TRBV5-4 and TRBJ2-1 gives the whole variable domain ETGVTQSPTHLIKTRGQQVTLRCSSQSGHNTVSWYQQALGQGPQFIFQYYREEENGRGNFPPRFSGLQFPNYSSELNVNALELDDSALYLCASSLSGRPNEQFFGPGTRLTVL.

This clone came up a few times. The gene calls are TRBV5-4 and TRBJ1-2; 7 nucleotides line up with TRBD1. The CDR3 loop spans 14 amino acids. Trimming cost V 4 bases and J 2 bases; bases outside gene matches: 5. Germline assignment: CDR1 SGHNT and CDR2 YYREEE (reference sequence). Written as DNA, the CDR3 is TGTGCCAGCAGCGGGACAGACTCCAACTATGGCTACACCTTC. This gives the protein CASSGTDSNYGYTF.

The chain employs TRBV11-2 and TRBJ2-7; D unresolved. The V gene lost 4 bases and the J gene lost 3 bases, with 16 bases spanning the gap. In germline, CDR1 is SGHAT, CDR2 FQNNGV. There are 15 residues in the CDR3. CDR3 loop: CASSSPGRNHYEQYF. The CDR3 nucleotides read TGTGCCAGCAGCTCCCCAGGACGCAATCACTACGAGCAGTACTTC.

This clone has a handful of counts. V gene TRBV6-5 combines with J gene TRBJ2-2, with a tentative D call TRBD2 (5 bases). The germline V gene has CDR1 MNHEY and CDR2 SVGAGI. This CDR3 has 13 residues. The germline V and J ends were trimmed by 6 bases and 0 bases, with 5 bases remaining between them. CDR3: CASREANTGELFF. CDR3 DNA: TGTGCCAGCAGGGAGGCGAACACCGGGGAGCTGTTTTTT.

The chain combines TRBV9 with TRBJ2-1; 9 bases are a match to TRBD2. The CDR3 length is 15 residues. From germline, CDR1 is SGDLS and CDR2 YYNGEE. Germline trimming cut 0 bases from V and 5 bases from J; bases unmatched to any gene: 3. CDR3 in DNA: TGTGCCAGCAGCGTAGGGCTAGCGGGAAACAATGAGCAGTTCTTC. Amino acids: CASSVGLAGNNEQFF.

This sequence joins TRBV7-2 and TRBJ2-5; D possibly corresponds to TRBD1 (5 bases). Germline assignment: CDR1 SGHTA and CDR2 FQGNSA. The CDR3 has 15 amino acids. The V gene lost 2 bases and the J gene lost 1 base, with 11 bases spanning the gap. In DNA, the CDR3 is TGTGCCAGCAGCTTAACCCCAGGGCTCCAAGAGACCCAGTACTTC. Translating gives CASSLTPGLQETQYF.

This sequence joins TRBV6-1 and TRBJ2-7; a weak D match, TRBD2 (6 bases). The CDR3 extends over 17 amino acids. Germline lookup yields CDR1 MNHNS and CDR2 SASEGT. The germline V and J ends were trimmed by 3 bases and 6 bases, with 24 bases remaining between them. The CDR3 nucleotides read TGTGCCAGCAGTGAGGCTTCGGGGGATAGGGTTGCCGGCGAGCAGTACTTC. Translating gives CASSEASGDRVAGEQYF.

The genes are TRBV19 and TRBJ2-7; D possibly corresponds to TRBD2 (7 bases). The CDR3 extends over 13 amino acids. The germline CDR1 and CDR2 sequences are LNHDA and SQIVND (reference sequence). The V end lost 6 bases, the J end lost 2 bases, and 11 bases lay between the germline ends. CDR3 nucleotides: TGTGCCAGTAGCCCGGGGGGCCCCTACGAGCAGTACTTC. Encoded protein: CASSPGGPYEQYF. The variable domain in full, completed from reference TRBV19 and TRBJ2-7, reads DGGITQSPKYLFRKEGQNVTLSCEQNLNHDAMYWYRQDPGQGLRLIYYSQIVNDFQKGDIAEGYSVSREKKESFPLTVTSAQKNPTAFYLCASSPGGPYEQYFGPGTRLTVT.

The chain is built from TRBV5-6 and TRBJ2-5; D possibly corresponds to TRBD2 (6 bases). The CDR3 has 14 residues. The V gene's germline CDR1 is SGHDT and CDR2 YYEEEE. V was cut by 4 bases and J by 5 bases, with 15 bases left in between. DNA of the CDR3: TGTGCCAGCAGCGGGTCCGGGACTCGGGAGACCCAGTACTTC. Translating gives CASSGSGTRETQYF.

The V call is TRBV12-3 or TRBV12-4, the J call TRBJ2-1, with 15 nucleotides matching TRBD2. This CDR3 spans 13 amino acids. Trimming removed 10 bases from V and 9 bases from J; junction bases left unmatched: 4. CDR3 coding DNA: TGTGCCACCGGACTAGCGGGGGGGAGTGAGCAGTTCTTC. It is translated as CATGLAGGSEQFF.

The chain is built from TRBV5-4 and TRBJ2-1; 13 bases fit TRBD2. This CDR3 is 15 amino acids long. Germline V gives CDR1 SGHNT, CDR2 YYREEE (reference sequence). Germline trimming cut 4 bases from V and 8 bases from J; bases unmatched to any gene: 6. For the CDR3, the DNA is TGTGCCAGCAGCCTTGGACTAGCGGGAGTCGATGAGCAGTTCTTC. Translating it yields CASSLGLAGVDEQFF.

This rearrangement joins TRBV7-6 to TRBJ2-3; D remains ambiguous. V lost 0 bases and J 1 base, leaving 20 bases between the germline ends. The germline CDR1 and CDR2 sequences are SGHVS and FNYEAQ. The CDR3 runs to 19 residues. The CDR3 sequence: CASSLAQQWAVTGTDTQYF. In DNA, the CDR3 is TGTGCCAGCAGCTTAGCCCAGCAATGGGCGGTGACCGGCACAGATACGCAGTATTTT.

This chain connects TRBV3-1 (or the pseudogene TRBV3-2) to TRBJ1-6, with D unresolved. CDR1 is LGHDT and CDR2 is YNNKEL in the germline V gene (reference sequence). This CDR3 has 15 amino acids. Trimming cost V 1 base and J 0 bases, with 4 bases left between them. Here the CDR3 DNA reads TGTGCCAGCAGCCAAGTCGACTCCTATAATTCACCCCTCCACTTT. The encoded protein is CASSQVDSYNSPLHF.

This chain joins TRBV7-2 and TRBJ1-2, with D unresolved. Germline CDR1 reads SGHTA; CDR2 reads FQGNSA. V dropped 4 bases and J dropped 8 bases, with 8 bases sitting between them. This CDR3 has 11 residues. This chain's CDR3 is CASSSQLGYTF. CDR3 DNA: TGTGCCAGCAGCTCCCAATTAGGCTACACCTTC.

The V and J genes are TRBV6-5 and TRBJ2-5; 8 nucleotides line up with TRBD1. The CDR3 is made up of 14 amino acids. The junction had 6 bases not matched to a gene; V was cut back by 4 bases and J by 5 bases. Germline values: CDR1 MNHEY, CDR2 SVGAGI. The CDR3 region has the DNA TGTGCCAGCAGTTTGGACAGGGATCACGAGACCCAGTACTTC. This encodes CASSLDRDHETQYF.

The gene calls are TRBV2 and TRBJ1-4; D unclear. Germline loops: CDR1 SNHLY, CDR2 FYNNEI. The CDR3 consists of 13 residues. V lost 8 bases and J 3 bases, leaving 10 bases between the germline ends. CDR3 loop: CASRGKANEKLFF. DNA of the CDR3: TGTGCCAGCCGGGGAAAGGCTAATGAAAAACTGTTTTTT. Together with reference TRBV2 and TRBJ1-4, the CDR3 gives the full variable domain: EPEVTQTPSHQVTQMGQEVILRCVPISNHLYFYWYRQILGQKVEFLVSFYNNEISEKSEIFDDQFSVERPDGSNFTLKIRSTKLEDSAMYFCASRGKANEKLFFGSGTQLSVL.

The J gene is TRBJ1-1, the V gene TRBV5-1; D might be TRBD1 (6 bases). The V end lost 4 bases, the J end lost 1 base, and 14 bases lay between the germline ends. This CDR3 is built from 15 residues. CDR1 SGHRS and CDR2 YFSETQ come from the germline V gene. The CDR3 here is CASSQQGAGNTEAFF. The CDR3 DNA follows: TGCGCCAGCAGCCAACAGGGAGCGGGGAACACTGAAGCTTTCTTT.

The chain links TRBV15 to TRBJ2-2, with 10 bases aligning to TRBD2. There are 16 residues in the CDR3. CDR1 and CDR2 from the germline V gene are LNHNV and YYDKDF (reference sequence). Trimming cost V 1 base and J 4 bases; bases outside gene matches: 3. The CDR3 here is CATSRGLAGVTGELFF. The DNA of the CDR3 is TGTGCCACCAGCAGAGGGCTAGCGGGGGTCACCGGGGAGCTGTTTTTT.

The V call is TRBV28, the J call TRBJ1-5; possible D gene TRBD1, 6 bases. This CDR3 has 17 residues. CDR1 is MDHEN, CDR2 SYDVKM, per germline. Trimming stripped 5 bases from V and 2 bases from J, with 19 bases between. Here the CDR3 reads CASSPSGWGLGNQPQHF. CDR3 DNA: TGTGCCAGCAGTCCATCTGGATGGGGGCTTGGCAATCAGCCCCAGCATTTT.

V usage is TRBV13 and J usage is TRBJ1-2, with D unresolved. The V end lost 5 bases, the J end lost 5 bases, and 21 bases lay between the germline ends. The CDR3 consists of 16 residues. Germline values: CDR1 PRHDT, CDR2 FYEKMQ (reference sequence). CDR3 region: CASSATTLTVGYGYTF. The DNA of the CDR3 is TGTGCCAGCAGCGCAACGACCCTGACGGTGGGGTATGGCTACACCTTC.